This passage covers 2 T cell receptor beta chains from one sample sequenced in a study of cytomegalovirus exposure and HLA in healthy donors. Clones were sequenced by immunoSEQ multiplex PCR, and TCRdb holds only the in-frame ones, with some missing. The sample lists about 160,000 clones, 86% occurring once. Sequenced input: PBMCs. The receptor source for this set is a woman aged 18-29 years in good health and CMV-seronegative.

This clone occurred once. This sequence joins TRBV11-2 and TRBJ2-7; 7 nucleotides agree with TRBD1. The V gene end was trimmed by 5 bases and the J gene end by 4 bases; junction bases not matched to a gene: 5. There are 13 residues in the CDR3. Germline V lookup: CDR1 SGHAT, CDR2 FQNNGV. The CDR3 bases are TGTGCCAGCAGCCGGGACAGCTTATACGAGCAGTACTTC. Translated, it gives CASSRDSLYEQYF.

This chain connects TRBV2 to TRBJ2-7; unclear D gene. Germline assignment: CDR1 SNHLY and CDR2 FYNNEI. V shed 7 bases and J shed 1 base, with 8 bases lying between them. The CDR3 is 12 amino acids. The CDR3 DNA sequence: TGTGCCAGCAACGCCTATTCCTACGAGCAGTACTTC. This encodes CASNAYSYEQYF.